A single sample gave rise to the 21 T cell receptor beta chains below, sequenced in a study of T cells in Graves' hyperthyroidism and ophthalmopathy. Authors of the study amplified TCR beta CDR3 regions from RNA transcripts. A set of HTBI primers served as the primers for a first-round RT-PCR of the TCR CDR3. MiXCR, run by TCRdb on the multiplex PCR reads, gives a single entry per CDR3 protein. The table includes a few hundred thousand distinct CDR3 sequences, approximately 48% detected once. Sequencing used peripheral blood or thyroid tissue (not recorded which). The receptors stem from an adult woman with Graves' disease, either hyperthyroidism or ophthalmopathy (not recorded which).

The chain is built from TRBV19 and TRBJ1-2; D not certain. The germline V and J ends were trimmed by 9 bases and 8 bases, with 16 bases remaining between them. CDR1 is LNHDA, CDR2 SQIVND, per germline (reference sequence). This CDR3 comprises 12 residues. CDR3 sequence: CASRLTGIGYTF. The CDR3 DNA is TGTGCCAGCCGACTTACCGGGATCGGCTACACCTTC.

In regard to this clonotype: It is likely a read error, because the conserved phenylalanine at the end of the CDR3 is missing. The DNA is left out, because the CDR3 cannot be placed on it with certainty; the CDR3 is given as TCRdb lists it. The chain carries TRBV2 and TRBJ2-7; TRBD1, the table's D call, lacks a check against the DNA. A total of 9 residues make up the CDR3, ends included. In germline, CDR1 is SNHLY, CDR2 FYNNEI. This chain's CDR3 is CASSEGLGD.

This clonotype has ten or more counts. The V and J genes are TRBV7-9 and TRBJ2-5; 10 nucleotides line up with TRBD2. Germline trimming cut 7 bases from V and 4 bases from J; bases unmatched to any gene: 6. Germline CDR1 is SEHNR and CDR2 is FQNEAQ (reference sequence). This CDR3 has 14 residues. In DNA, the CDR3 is TGTGCCAGCAATAGCGGGAGGAGCCGAGAGACCCAGTACTTC. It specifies CASNSGRSRETQYF.

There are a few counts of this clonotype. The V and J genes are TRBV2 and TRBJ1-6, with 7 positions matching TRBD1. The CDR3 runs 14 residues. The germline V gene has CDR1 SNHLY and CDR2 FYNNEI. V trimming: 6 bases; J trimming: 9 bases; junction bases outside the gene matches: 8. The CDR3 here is CASRPTGRSSPLHF. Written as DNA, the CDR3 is TGTGCCAGCAGGCCGACAGGGAGGAGTTCACCCCTCCACTTT.

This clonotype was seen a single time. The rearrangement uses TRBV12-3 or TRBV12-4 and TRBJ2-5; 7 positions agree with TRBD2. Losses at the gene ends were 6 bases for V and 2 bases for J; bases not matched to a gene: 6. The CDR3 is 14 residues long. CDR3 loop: CASSQGRGQETQYF. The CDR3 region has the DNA TGTGCCAGCAGCCAAGGGCGGGGGCAAGAGACCCAGTACTTC.

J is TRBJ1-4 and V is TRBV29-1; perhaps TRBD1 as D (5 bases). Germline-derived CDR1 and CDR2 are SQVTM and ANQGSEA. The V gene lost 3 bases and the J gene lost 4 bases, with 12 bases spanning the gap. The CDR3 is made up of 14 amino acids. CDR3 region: CSVDDGASNEKLFF. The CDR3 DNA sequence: TGCAGCGTTGATGACGGGGCTAGTAATGAAAAACTGTTTTTT.

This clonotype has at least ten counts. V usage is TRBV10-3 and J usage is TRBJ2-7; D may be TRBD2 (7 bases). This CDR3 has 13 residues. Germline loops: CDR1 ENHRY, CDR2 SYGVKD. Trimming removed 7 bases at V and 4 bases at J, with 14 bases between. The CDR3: CAIKGGRDYEQYF. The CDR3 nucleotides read TGTGCCATCAAGGGGGGGAGAGATTACGAGCAGTACTTC.

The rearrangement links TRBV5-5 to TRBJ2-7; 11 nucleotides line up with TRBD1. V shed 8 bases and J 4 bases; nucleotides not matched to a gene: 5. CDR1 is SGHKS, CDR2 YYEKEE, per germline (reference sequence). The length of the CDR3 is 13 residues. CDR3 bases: TGTGCCAGTTCGGGACAGGGGGGTTACGAGCAGTACTTC. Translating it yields CASSGQGGYEQYF. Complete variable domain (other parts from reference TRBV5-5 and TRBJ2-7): DAGVTQSPTHLIKTRGQQVTLRCSPISGHKSVSWYQQVLGQGPQFIFQYYEKEERGRGNFPDRFSARQFPNYSSELNVNALLLGDSALYLCASSGQGGYEQYFGPGTRLTVT.

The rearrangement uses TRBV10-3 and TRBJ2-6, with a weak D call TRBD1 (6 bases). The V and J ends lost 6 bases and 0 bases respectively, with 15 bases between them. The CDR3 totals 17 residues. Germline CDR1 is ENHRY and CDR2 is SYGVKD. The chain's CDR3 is CAIRPGDMASGANVLTF. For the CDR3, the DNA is TGTGCCATCAGGCCCGGGGACATGGCCTCTGGGGCCAACGTCCTGACTTTC.

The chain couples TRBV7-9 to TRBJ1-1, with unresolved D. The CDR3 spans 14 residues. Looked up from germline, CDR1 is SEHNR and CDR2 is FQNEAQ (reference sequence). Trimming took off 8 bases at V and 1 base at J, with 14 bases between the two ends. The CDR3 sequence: CASRWVDPNTEAFF. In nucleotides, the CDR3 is TGTGCCAGCCGCTGGGTGGACCCGAACACTGAAGCTTTCTTT.

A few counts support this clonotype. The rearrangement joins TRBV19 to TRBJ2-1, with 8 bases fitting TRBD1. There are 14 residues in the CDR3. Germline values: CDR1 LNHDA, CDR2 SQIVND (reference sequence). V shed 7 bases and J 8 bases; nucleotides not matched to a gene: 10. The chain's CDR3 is CASTRTGRSDEQFF. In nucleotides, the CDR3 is TGTGCCAGTACCCGGACAGGGAGGTCAGATGAGCAGTTCTTC. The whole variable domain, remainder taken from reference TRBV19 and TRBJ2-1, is DGGITQSPKYLFRKEGQNVTLSCEQNLNHDAMYWYRQDPGQGLRLIYYSQIVNDFQKGDIAEGYSVSREKKESFPLTVTSAQKNPTAFYLCASTRTGRSDEQFFGPGTRLTVL.

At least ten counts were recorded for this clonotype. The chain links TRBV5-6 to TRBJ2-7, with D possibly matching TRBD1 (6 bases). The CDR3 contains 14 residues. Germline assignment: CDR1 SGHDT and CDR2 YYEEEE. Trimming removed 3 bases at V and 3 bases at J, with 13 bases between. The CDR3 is CASSYGTFDYEQYF. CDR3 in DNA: TGTGCCAGCAGCTACGGGACATTTGACTACGAGCAGTACTTC. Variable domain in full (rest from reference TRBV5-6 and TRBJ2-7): DAGVTQSPTHLIKTRGQQVTLRCSPKSGHDTVSWYQQALGQGPQFIFQYYEEEERQRGNFPDRFSGHQFPNYSSELNVNALLLGDSALYLCASSYGTFDYEQYFGPGTRLTVT.

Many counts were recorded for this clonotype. CDR3 region: CASSTRDNNQPQHF. DNA of the CDR3: TGTGCCAGCAGTACCCGGGACAACAATCAGCCCCAGCATTTT. The rearrangement uses TRBV6-5 and TRBJ1-5; perhaps TRBD1 as D (6 bases). The CDR3 length is 14 residues. With 5 bases removed from V and 3 bases from J, the gap between germline ends came to 11 bases. CDR1 is MNHEY, CDR2 SVGAGI, per germline.

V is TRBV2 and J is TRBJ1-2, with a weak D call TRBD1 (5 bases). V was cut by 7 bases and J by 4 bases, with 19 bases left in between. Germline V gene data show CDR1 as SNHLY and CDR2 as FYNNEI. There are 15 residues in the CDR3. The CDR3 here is CASNPQITGIYGYTF. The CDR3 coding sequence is TGTGCCAGCAATCCCCAGATTACAGGAATCTATGGCTACACCTTC.

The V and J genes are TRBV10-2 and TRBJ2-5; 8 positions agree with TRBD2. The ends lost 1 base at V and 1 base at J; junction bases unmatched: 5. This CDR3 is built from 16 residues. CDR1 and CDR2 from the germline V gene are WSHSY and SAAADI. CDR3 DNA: TGCGCCAGCAGTGAGTTGTTAGCGGGATTCCAAGAGACCCAGTACTTC. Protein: CASSELLAGFQETQYF.

The CDR3 loop is CASRLDWGPYEQYF. DNA for the CDR3: TGTGCCAGCAGACTAGACTGGGGCCCCTACGAGCAGTACTTC. The rearrangement uses TRBV2 and TRBJ2-7; perhaps D is TRBD1 or TRBD2 (5 bases each). V gave up 6 bases and J gave up 2 bases, with 14 bases separating them. CDR1 and CDR2 from the germline V gene are SNHLY and FYNNEI. This CDR3 has 14 residues. Variable domain in full (rest from reference TRBV2 and TRBJ2-7): EPEVTQTPSHQVTQMGQEVILRCVPISNHLYFYWYRQILGQKVEFLVSFYNNEISEKSEIFDDQFSVERPDGSNFTLKIRSTKLEDSAMYFCASRLDWGPYEQYFGPGTRLTVT.

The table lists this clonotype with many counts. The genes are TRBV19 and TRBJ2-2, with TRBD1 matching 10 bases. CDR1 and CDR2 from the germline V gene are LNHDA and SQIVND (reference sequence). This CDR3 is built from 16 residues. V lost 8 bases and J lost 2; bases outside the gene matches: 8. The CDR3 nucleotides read TGTGCCAGTCAAAAGGACAGGGGGATTAACACCGGGGAGCTGTTTTTT. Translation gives CASQKDRGINTGELFF.

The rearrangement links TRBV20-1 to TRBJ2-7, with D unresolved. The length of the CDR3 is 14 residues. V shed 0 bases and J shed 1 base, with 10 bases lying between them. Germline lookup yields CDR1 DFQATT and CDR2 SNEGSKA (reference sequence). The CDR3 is CSAREGRRSYEQYF. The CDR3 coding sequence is TGCAGTGCTAGAGAAGGTCGCAGATCCTACGAGCAGTACTTC.

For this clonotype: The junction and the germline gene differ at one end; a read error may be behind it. CDR3 in DNA: TGCGCCAGCAGCACCGATGACAGCTACTCCTACGAGCAGTACTTC. Protein: CASSTDDSYSYEQYF. The gene calls are TRBV7-9 and TRBJ2-7, with TRBD1 as a possible D gene (5 bases). CDR1 and CDR2 from the germline V gene are SEHNR and FQNEAQ (reference sequence). This CDR3 has 15 residues.

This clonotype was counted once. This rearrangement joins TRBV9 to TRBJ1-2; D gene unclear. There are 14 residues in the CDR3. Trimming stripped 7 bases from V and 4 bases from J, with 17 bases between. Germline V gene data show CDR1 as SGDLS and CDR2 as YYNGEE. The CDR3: CASQPDWGTYGYTF. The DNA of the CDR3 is TGTGCCAGCCAGCCCGATTGGGGAACCTATGGCTACACCTTC.

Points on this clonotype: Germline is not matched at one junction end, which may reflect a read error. The CDR3 nucleotides read TGTGCCAGCAGTGGGGAACAGCCTGGAAACACCATATATTTT. Its protein is CASSGEQPGNTIYF. This chain joins TRBV5-1 and TRBJ1-3; D gene ambiguous. Looked up from germline, CDR1 is SGHRS and CDR2 is YFSETQ. This CDR3 is built from 14 residues.